This passage covers 24 T cell receptor beta chains from one sample sequenced in a study of human T cells and chemical hapten exposure. Indicated time point: pre-sensitization, week 0. The treatment is: therapeutic diphenylcyclopropenone sensitization with weekly scalp DPC. TCRdb re-derived calls from the RACE reads in MiXCR, one entry per CDR3 protein. This table holds approximately 370,000 distinct CDR3 sequences, roughly 6% found once. The material sequenced was whole blood, taken in connection with sensitization to the hapten diphenylcyclopropenone (DPC). These receptors originate from a young woman with alopecia areata. Some clones in this sample may be carry-over from other donors' samples.

The sample holds many counts of this clonotype. This chain connects TRBV6-4 to TRBJ1-1; D might be TRBD1 (6 bases). CDR3 length: 19 residues. Trimming took 2 bases from V and 0 from J, leaving 22 bases between them. The V gene's germline CDR1 is MRHNA and CDR2 SNTAGT. Here the CDR3 DNA reads TGTGCCAGCAGTGACCCGTCGACATCTCCGGGACACATGAACACTGAAGCTTTCTTT. Its protein product is CASSDPSTSPGHMNTEAFF.

There are many counts of this clonotype. This chain uses TRBV12-3 or TRBV12-4 with TRBJ1-5; tentative D call: TRBD1 (5 bases). V lost 4 bases, J lost 2 bases, and 12 bases lay in between. The CDR3 covers 15 residues. CDR3 in DNA: TGTGCCAGCAGTTCGTGGGGGATGGGCAATCAGCCCCAGCATTTT. It yields the protein CASSSWGMGNQPQHF.

The chain couples TRBV10-3 to TRBJ1-1, with D unclear. Germline V gene sequence: CDR1 ENHRY, CDR2 SYGVKD. V was pared by 3 bases and J by 10 bases, with 12 bases between. The CDR3 runs to 12 residues. CDR3 sequence: CAISEPTLRAFF. CDR3 in DNA: TGTGCCATCAGTGAACCGACTCTGAGAGCTTTCTTT.

This clonotype was counted many times. The rearrangement uses TRBV10-3 and TRBJ1-5; weak D call: TRBD1 (5 bases). Between the trimmed V and J ends, which lost 7 bases and 4 bases, there was a span of 11 bases. This CDR3 is 13 amino acids long. The germline gives CDR1 ENHRY, CDR2 SYGVKD. CDR3 nucleotides: TGTGCCATCACTCAGGGCAGGAATCAGCCCCAGCATTTT. Its translation is CAITQGRNQPQHF.

This clonotype showed up many times. The J gene is TRBJ2-5, the V gene TRBV7-3; D unresolved. CDR1 is SGHTA and CDR2 is FQGTGA in the germline V gene. V was shortened by 4 bases and J by 2 bases, with 14 bases between the two germline ends. There are 15 residues in the CDR3. The chain's CDR3 is CASSSDGFRQETQYF. CDR3 bases: TGTGCCAGCAGCTCCGACGGGTTCAGACAAGAGACCCAGTACTTC. The full variable domain, its missing parts supplied by reference TRBV7-3 and TRBJ2-5, is GAGVSQTPSNKVTEKGKYVELRCDPISGHTALYWYRQSLGQGPEFLIYFQGTGAADDSGLPNDRFFAVRPEGSVSTLKIQRTERGDSAVYLCASSSDGFRQETQYFGPGTRLLVL.

This clonotype was found many times. The chain uses TRBV12-3 or TRBV12-4 and TRBJ1-4; TRBD1 matches 8 bases. The CDR3 sequence is 14 residues long. Trimming took 5 bases from V and 6 from J; bases not matched to a gene: 5. The CDR3 loop is CASSQDRVDEKLFF. In nucleotides, the CDR3 is TGTGCCAGCAGTCAGGACAGGGTGGATGAAAAACTGTTTTTT.

As to this clonotype: This is likely an artifact of a read error, given a far larger clone one base away. The chain joins TRBV7-9 to TRBJ2-3; D is unresolved. The CDR3 is made up of 13 amino acids. V was cut by 1 base and J by 5 bases, with 7 bases left in between. Germline V CDR1 and CDR2: SEHNR, FQNEAQ (reference sequence). CDR3 nucleotide sequence: TGTGCCAGCAGCTTAGAAGGGAAAGATACGCAGTATTTT. It is translated as CASSLEGKDTQYF.

The gene calls are TRBV10-3 and TRBJ2-5, with a weak D call TRBD2 (6 bases). V was trimmed by 4 bases and J by 1 base, leaving 7 bases between them. This CDR3 contains 13 residues. From germline, CDR1 is ENHRY and CDR2 SYGVKD. The CDR3 sequence: CAISGGVQETQYF. DNA of the CDR3: TGTGCCATCAGTGGGGGGGTCCAAGAGACCCAGTACTTC.

This clonotype has at least ten counts. V gene TRBV7-8 combines with J gene TRBJ2-6; D unresolved. The CDR3 length is 15 residues. V lost 6 bases and J 1 base, leaving 10 bases between the germline ends. Germline lookup yields CDR1 SGHVS and CDR2 FQNEAQ. CDR3 nucleotide sequence: TGTGCCAGCAGTTTCGGTTCTTCTGGGGCCAACGTCCTGACTTTC. Translated: CASSFGSSGANVLTF.

The chain employs TRBV7-6 and TRBJ1-4; D is unclear. Trimming took off 5 bases at V and 3 bases at J, with 16 bases between the two ends. Germline V gives CDR1 SGHVS, CDR2 FNYEAQ. This CDR3 contains 16 residues. In nucleotides, the CDR3 is TGTGCCAGCAGCCCAAGACCTTTTGGGCCTAATGAAAAACTGTTTTTT. Residues: CASSPRPFGPNEKLFF. The complete variable domain, with remaining parts taken from reference TRBV7-6 and TRBJ1-4, reads GAGVSQSPRYKVTKRGQDVALRCDPISGHVSLYWYRQALGQGPEFLTYFNYEAQQDKSGLPNDRFSAERPEGSISTLTIQRTEQRDSAMYRCASSPRPFGPNEKLFFGSGTQLSVL.

This clonotype has at least ten counts. This chain connects TRBV14 to TRBJ2-7, with D possibly being TRBD2 (5 bases). Trimming stripped 3 bases from V and 6 bases from J, with 15 bases between. The germline gives CDR1 SGHDN, CDR2 FVKESK. The CDR3 is 14 amino acids. CDR3 sequence (DNA): TGTGCCAGCAGCCAGTTGTTGGAGGTATCCGAGCAGTACTTC. Translating it yields CASSQLLEVSEQYF.

This clonotype was seen a few times. V usage is TRBV7-6 and J usage is TRBJ2-7; TRBD1 matches 7 bases. V was pared by 5 bases and J by 2 bases, with 9 bases of the junction left unmatched. Germline lookup yields CDR1 SGHVS and CDR2 FNYEAQ. This CDR3 comprises 15 residues. CDR3 region: CASSPYPGQTYEQYF. The DNA for the CDR3 is TGTGCCAGCAGCCCCTACCCGGGACAGACCTACGAGCAGTACTTC.

There are a few counts of this clonotype. The chain links TRBV13 to TRBJ1-4; no firm D call. Germline V gene lookup returns CDR1 PRHDT and CDR2 FYEKMQ (reference sequence). CDR3 size: 13 residues. V lost 0 bases to trimming and J lost 6 bases, with 5 bases between them. The chain's CDR3 is CASSLGRDEKLFF. CDR3 nucleotide sequence: TGTGCCAGCAGCTTAGGCCGGGATGAAAAACTGTTTTTT.

V usage is TRBV18 and J usage is TRBJ2-5; TRBD2 might be the D (6 bases). The V gene's germline CDR1 is KGHSH and CDR2 LQKENI. V lost 3 bases, J lost 4 bases, and 12 bases lay in between. The CDR3 runs to 14 residues. This chain's CDR3 is CASSPARRGETQYF. Here the CDR3 DNA reads TGTGCCAGCTCACCGGCAAGGCGGGGAGAGACCCAGTACTTC.

This clonotype was detected many times. V is TRBV7-2 and J is TRBJ2-5; TRBD2 matches 12 bases. Losses at the gene ends were 5 bases for V and 5 bases for J; bases not matched to a gene: 18. The germline V gene encodes CDR1 SGHTA and CDR2 FQGNSA. There are 19 residues in the CDR3. The CDR3 sequence: CASSHDSWGLAGGDETQYF. The CDR3 DNA reads TGTGCCAGCAGCCACGACTCGTGGGGACTAGCGGGCGGGGATGAGACCCAGTACTTC.

The chain combines TRBV7-8 with TRBJ1-1; TRBD1 might be the D (5 bases). CDR3 length: 15 amino acids. Trimming took off 5 bases at V and 2 bases at J, with 15 bases between the two ends. CDR1 and CDR2 (germline): SGHVS, FQNEAQ. Written as DNA, the CDR3 is TGTGCCAGCAGCAATAGACAGAAACTTAACACTGAAGCTTTCTTT. Protein: CASSNRQKLNTEAFF.

V and J are TRBV6-1 and TRBJ2-3; 8 nucleotides line up with TRBD2. From germline, CDR1 is MNHNS and CDR2 SASEGT. V shed 1 base and J 0 bases; nucleotides not matched to a gene: 0. The CDR3 runs to 15 residues. CDR3 nucleotide sequence: TGTGCCAGCAGTGAAGAGCGGGGGAGCACAGATACGCAGTATTTT. It translates to CASSEERGSTDTQYF.

The chain links TRBV4-2 to TRBJ2-3, with 9 bases fitting TRBD1. V lost 0 bases, J lost 3 bases, and 10 bases stayed unmatched. The germline V gene encodes CDR1 LGHNA and CDR2 YNFKEQ. This CDR3 spans 18 amino acids. CDR3 sequence (DNA): TGTGCCAGCAGCCAAGACCCTCCGGGACAGGGTAGAACAGATACGCAGTATTTT. Protein sequence: CASSQDPPGQGRTDTQYF.

This chain joins TRBV9 and TRBJ2-3; D uncertain. V lost 3 bases, J lost 13 bases, and 9 bases lay in between. Germline loops: CDR1 SGDLS, CDR2 YYNGEE. The CDR3 covers 10 residues. CDR3 coding DNA: TGTGCCAGCAGCGAGCTGAAAAAGTATTTT. Amino acid sequence: CASSELKKYF.

The sample holds many counts of this clonotype. The J gene is TRBJ1-1, the V gene TRBV7-3; D not certain. The CDR3 is made up of 14 amino acids. Trimming took 4 bases from V and 2 from J, leaving 11 bases between them. Germline lookup yields CDR1 SGHTA and CDR2 FQGTGA. The CDR3 sequence: CASSSVSGNTEAFF. The CDR3 DNA reads TGTGCCAGCAGCTCTGTATCCGGAAACACTGAAGCTTTCTTT.

This clonotype was seen ten or more times. CDR3 residues: CASSPRSAGGQETQYF. CDR3 bases: TGTGCCAGCTCACCAAGGTCAGCGGGGGGCCAAGAGACCCAGTACTTC. The chain carries TRBV18 and TRBJ2-5; 9 bases align to TRBD2. Losses at the gene ends were 2 bases for V and 1 base for J; bases not matched to a gene: 5. Germline assignment: CDR1 KGHSH and CDR2 LQKENI. CDR3 length: 16 amino acids.

The sample holds a few counts of this clonotype. The chain couples TRBV12-3 or TRBV12-4 to TRBJ1-5; the D is unclear. CDR3 length: 14 residues. The V gene lost 5 bases and the J gene lost 1 base, with 9 bases spanning the gap. CDR3 DNA sequence: TGTGCCAGCAGTCCCGTTGGGAGCAATCAGCCCCAGCATTTT. Its protein product is CASSPVGSNQPQHF.

This clonotype was observed many times. This chain uses TRBV5-1 with TRBJ1-1; the D gene is possibly TRBD1 (6 bases). This CDR3 has 14 amino acids. Looked up from germline, CDR1 is SGHRS and CDR2 is YFSETQ. The V and J ends lost 0 bases and 5 bases respectively, with 11 bases between them. CDR3 residues: CASSLGTVATEAFF. For the CDR3, the DNA is TGCGCCAGCAGCTTGGGGACAGTAGCTACTGAAGCTTTCTTT.

The rearrangement joins TRBV29-1 to TRBJ1-1; tentatively, D is TRBD1 (6 bases). V dropped 7 bases and J dropped 1 base, with 10 bases sitting between them. CDR3 length: 12 amino acids. The V gene's germline CDR1 is SQVTM and CDR2 ANQGSEA. The CDR3 spells CSGYRENTEAFF. In DNA form, the CDR3 reads TGCAGCGGGTACAGGGAGAACACTGAAGCTTTCTTT. Using reference TRBV29-1 and TRBJ1-1 for the parts outside the CDR3, the full variable domain is SAVISQKPSRDICQRGTSLTIQCQVDSQVTMMFWYRQQPGQSLTLIATANQGSEATYESGFVIDKFPISRPNLTFSTLTVSNMSPEDSSIYLCSGYRENTEAFFGQGTRLTVV.